This passage covers 2 T cell receptor beta chains from one sample sequenced in a study of radiation and T cells in renal cell carcinoma. This sample's treatment: treatment-naive control, cytoreductive nephrectomy. Assay: immunoSEQ multiplex PCR; the TCRdb copy retains only in-frame clones and omits some. The profile shows roughly 5,600 clones, around two thirds of them singletons. Sequencing used tumor tissue, obtained from a patient whose treatment was nephrectomy without radiotherapy. These receptors were collected from a human donor with renal cell carcinoma.

This chain connects TRBV9 to TRBJ2-3; TRBD2 is a possible D gene (6 bases). V was trimmed by 0 bases and J by 1 base, leaving 12 bases between them. CDR1 is SGDLS and CDR2 is YYNGEE in the germline V gene. CDR3 size: 16 residues. In DNA form, the CDR3 reads TGTGCCAGCAGCGTAGATTGGGCTAGCGGCACAGATACGCAGTATTTT. Amino acid sequence: CASSVDWASGTDTQYF.

This chain connects TRBV11-2 to TRBJ2-2, with D unresolved. Germline assignment: CDR1 SGHAT and CDR2 FQNNGV. The CDR3 contains 14 residues. Between the trimmed V and J ends, which lost 7 bases and 0 bases, there was a span of 9 bases. The CDR3 is CASIDHSNTGELFF. The CDR3 nucleotides read TGTGCCAGCATCGACCACTCGAACACCGGGGAGCTGTTTTTT.